This record covers a single T cell receptor (beta chain). The data were obtained in a study of blood T cell repertoires in COVID-19. Overall study: Researchers got acute and convalescent COVID-19 samples from the United States, Italy and Spain. From T cells, B-cell-depleted T cells, or PBMCs came the material, which was cDNA or gDNA.

The authors' processing: Estimated nucleated cell counts came from reference gene primer amplification. The repertoire was sequenced with immunoSEQ multiplex PCR; TCRdb's copy has only in-frame clones and lacks some. The DNA was the basis for D and trimming; V, J and clone size are from that table. The table includes 300,000 or so clones, about 82% detected once. Germline V gene lookup returns CDR1 SGHDN and CDR2 FVKESK. V lost 3 bases, J lost 6 bases, and 15 bases lay in between. This CDR3 is 14 amino acids long. The chain is built from TRBV14 and TRBJ2-7; TRBD1 might be the D (6 bases). What was sequenced was peripheral blood. The sequence derives from a woman aged 45-60 years with acute or convalescent COVID-19. CDR3 region: CASSQGRGHTEQYF. The CDR3, as DNA: TGTGCCAGCAGCCAGGGTAGGGGACATACCGAGCAGTACTTC.